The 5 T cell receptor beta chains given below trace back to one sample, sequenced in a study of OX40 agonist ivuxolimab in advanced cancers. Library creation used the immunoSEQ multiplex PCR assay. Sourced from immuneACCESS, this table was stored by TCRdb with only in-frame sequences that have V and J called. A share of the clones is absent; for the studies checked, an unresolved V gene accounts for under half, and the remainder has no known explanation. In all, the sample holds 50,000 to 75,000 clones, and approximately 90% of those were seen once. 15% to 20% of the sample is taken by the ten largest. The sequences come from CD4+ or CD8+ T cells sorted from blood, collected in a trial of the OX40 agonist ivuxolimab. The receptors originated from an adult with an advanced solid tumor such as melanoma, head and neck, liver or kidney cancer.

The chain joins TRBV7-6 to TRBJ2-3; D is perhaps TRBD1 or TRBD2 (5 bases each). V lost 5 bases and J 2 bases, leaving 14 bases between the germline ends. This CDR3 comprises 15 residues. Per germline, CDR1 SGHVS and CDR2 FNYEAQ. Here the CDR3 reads CASSRRDQVTDTQYF. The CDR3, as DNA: TGTGCCAGCAGCCGCCGGGACCAGGTCACAGATACGCAGTATTTT.

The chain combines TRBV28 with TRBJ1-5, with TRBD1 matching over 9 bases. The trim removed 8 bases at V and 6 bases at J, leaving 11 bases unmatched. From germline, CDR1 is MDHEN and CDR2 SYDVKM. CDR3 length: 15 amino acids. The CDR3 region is CASLVTGGAIQPQHF. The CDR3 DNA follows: TGTGCCAGCCTAGTTACAGGGGGCGCGATTCAGCCCCAGCATTTT.

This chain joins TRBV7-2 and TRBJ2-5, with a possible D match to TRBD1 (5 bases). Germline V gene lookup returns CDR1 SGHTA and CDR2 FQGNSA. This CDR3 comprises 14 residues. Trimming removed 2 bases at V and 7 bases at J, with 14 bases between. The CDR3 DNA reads TGTGCCAGCAGCTTAACCCTGGCACAGGCGACCCAGTACTTC. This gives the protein CASSLTLAQATQYF.

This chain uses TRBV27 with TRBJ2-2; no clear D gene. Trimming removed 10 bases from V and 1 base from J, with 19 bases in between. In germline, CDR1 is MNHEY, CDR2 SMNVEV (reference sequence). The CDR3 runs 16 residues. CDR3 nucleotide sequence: TGTGCCACCACTACTCGACTGACCTTGAACACCGGGGAGCTGTTTTTT. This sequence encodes CATTTRLTLNTGELFF.

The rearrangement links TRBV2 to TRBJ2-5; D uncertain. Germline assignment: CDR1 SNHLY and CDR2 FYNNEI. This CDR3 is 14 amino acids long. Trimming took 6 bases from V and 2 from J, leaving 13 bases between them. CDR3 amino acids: CASSVAYGQETQYF. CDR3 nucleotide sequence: TGTGCCAGCAGCGTAGCTTACGGGCAAGAGACCCAGTACTTC.